The 27 T cell receptor beta chains reported below all come from one sample, sequenced in a study of shared clonotypes between healthy human individuals (dated by TCRdb to about 2020). Library method: the immunoSEQ multiplex PCR assay. TCRdb took this table from immuneACCESS and kept in-frame rearrangements with V and J called. Such tables lack part of the clones; where checked against another copy, unresolved V genes explain under half of the gap, and the rest is unexplained. Here the sample has 600,000 to 800,000 clones; roughly 72% occur a single time. Clones ranked in the top ten supply approximately 1.7% of the sample. Source material: memory CD4+ T cells sorted from blood. This sample's cell subset or site label indicates: CD45RA-negative fraction. The source of these receptors is a woman aged 25 to 39 in good health.

The J gene is TRBJ1-5, the V gene TRBV4-1; the D is unclear. Deletions cut 2 bases from V and 8 bases from J, with 10 bases between. Germline loops: CDR1 MGHRA, CDR2 YSYEKL. The CDR3 is 13 amino acids. This CDR3 is CASSQLREKPQHF. CDR3 nucleotides: TGCGCCAGCAGCCAACTAAGGGAAAAGCCCCAGCATTTT.

V is TRBV7-9 and J is TRBJ2-1, with 13 bases lining up with TRBD2. The germline CDR1 and CDR2 sequences are SEHNR and FQNEAQ (reference sequence). V dropped 2 bases and J dropped 10; count of bases not matched to a gene: 11. The CDR3 consists of 17 residues. The CDR3 DNA is TGTGCCAGCAGCTTAATGCGCACTAGCGGGAGGGCCAGGGAGCAGTTCTTC. It translates to CASSLMRTSGRAREQFF.

The chain is built from TRBV9 and TRBJ2-3; no clear D. This CDR3 comprises 15 residues. Trimming took 0 bases from V and 5 from J, leaving 13 bases between them. Germline-derived CDR1 and CDR2 are SGDLS and YYNGEE. The CDR3 DNA reads TGTGCCAGCAGCGTAGAAGGCAGGCTGGAAGATACGCAGTATTTT. Translating it yields CASSVEGRLEDTQYF.

The V call is TRBV29-1, the J call TRBJ2-1; D uncertain. This CDR3 comprises 12 residues. CDR1 is SQVTM, CDR2 ANQGSEA, per germline. V was cut by 7 bases and J by 1 base, with 8 bases left in between. This chain's CDR3 is CSGVESYNEQFF. The CDR3 coding sequence is TGCAGCGGTGTCGAGTCCTACAATGAGCAGTTCTTC.

The chain is built from TRBV7-2 and TRBJ2-1, with 8 bases fitting TRBD1. CDR1 and CDR2 (germline): SGHTA, FQGNSA. The V segment lost 0 bases and the J segment 8 bases; nucleotides outside the gene matches: 15. The CDR3 length is 18 residues. The DNA of the CDR3 is TGTGCCAGCAGCTTAGCATGGACAGGGCGACTCAAACGCGATGAGCAGTTCTTC. Translation: CASSLAWTGRLKRDEQFF.

This clone has only one observation. The V and J genes are TRBV28 and TRBJ1-1, with D perhaps TRBD1 (5 bases). Germline V CDR1 and CDR2: MDHEN, SYDVKM. There are 16 residues in the CDR3. V dropped 6 bases and J dropped 0 bases, with 17 bases sitting between them. CDR3 protein: CASSPTVRGVNTEAFF. The CDR3 DNA sequence: TGTGCCAGCAGCCCGACAGTCCGAGGGGTGAACACTGAAGCTTTCTTT. The whole variable domain, filled in from reference TRBV28 and TRBJ1-1, reads DVKVTQSSRYLVKRTGEKVFLECVQDMDHENMFWYRQDPGLGLRLIYFSYDVKMKEKGDIPEGYSVSREKKERFSLILESASTNQTSMYLCASSPTVRGVNTEAFFGQGTRLTVV.

The rearrangement uses TRBV4-1 and TRBJ1-2; tentatively, D is TRBD1 (5 bases). V was shortened by 2 bases and J by 2 bases, with 12 bases between the two germline ends. Looked up from germline, CDR1 is MGHRA and CDR2 is YSYEKL. This CDR3 has 15 residues. The chain's CDR3 is CASSQTLGENYGYTF. As DNA, the CDR3 is TGCGCCAGCAGCCAAACGCTAGGGGAGAACTATGGCTACACCTTC.

The genes are TRBV6-4 and TRBJ1-2; weak D call: TRBD1 (5 bases). V was shortened by 0 bases and J by 7 bases, with 6 bases between the two germline ends. Germline values: CDR1 MRHNA, CDR2 SNTAGT. This CDR3 spans 12 amino acids. The CDR3 bases are TGTGCCAGCAGTGACTCCAGGGTTGGCTACACCTTC. Its translation: CASSDSRVGYTF.

V gene TRBV30 combines with J gene TRBJ2-1, with 9 positions matching TRBD2. This CDR3 contains 16 residues. V shed 1 base, J shed 0 bases, and the junction held 4 bases outside the gene matches. Germline V CDR1 and CDR2: GTSNPN, SVGIG (reference sequence). Written as DNA, the CDR3 is TGTGCCTGGAGTGGCTTAGCGGGAGACTCCTACAATGAGCAGTTCTTC. The encoded protein is CAWSGLAGDSYNEQFF. The full variable domain, with the rest looked up from reference TRBV30 and TRBJ2-1, is SQTIHQWPATLVQPVGSPLSLECTVEGTSNPNLYWYRQAAGRGLQLLFYSVGIGQISSEVPQNLSASRPQDRQFILSSKKLLLSDSGFYLCAWSGLAGDSYNEQFFGPGTRLTVL.

The chain couples TRBV28 to TRBJ2-7, with D possibly TRBD1 on 5 matching bases. The germline V and J ends were trimmed by 6 bases and 9 bases, with 27 bases remaining between them. CDR1 is MDHEN, CDR2 SYDVKM, per germline. The CDR3 extends over 16 amino acids. CDR3 loop: CASSPDDSTSVRAQYF. The CDR3 nucleotides read TGTGCCAGCAGCCCGGATGACAGCACGAGTGTACGAGCGCAGTACTTC.

Only a few counts were recorded for this clone. V and J are TRBV30 and TRBJ2-2; D is tentatively TRBD1 or TRBD2 (5 bases each). The CDR3 has 14 residues. Germline V gene sequence: CDR1 GTSNPN, CDR2 SVGIG (reference sequence). V was shortened by 5 bases and J by 4 bases, with 14 bases between the two germline ends. This CDR3 is CAWGGDGRTGELFF. The CDR3 DNA is TGTGCCTGGGGGGGTGACGGACGCACCGGGGAGCTGTTTTTT.

The rearrangement joins TRBV6-5 to TRBJ2-7; 8 bases agree with TRBD2. The V gene's germline CDR1 is MNHEY and CDR2 SVGAGI. V trimming: 5 bases; J trimming: 7 bases; junction bases outside the gene matches: 10. The CDR3 runs to 14 residues. CDR3 sequence: CASSTQAGVWEQYF. Written as DNA, the CDR3 is TGTGCCAGCAGTACTCAAGCGGGAGTGTGGGAGCAGTACTTC.

The chain recombines TRBV10-3 with TRBJ2-7; TRBD1 might be the D (6 bases). Per the germline V gene, CDR1 is ENHRY and CDR2 is SYGVKD. Trimming pared 0 bases from V and 3 bases from J, leaving 18 bases between. The length of the CDR3 is 17 residues. The CDR3 DNA follows: TGTGCCATCAGTGAGTCGACCGGACAGCCTTTGGGCTACGAGCAGTACTTC. Its translation: CAISESTGQPLGYEQYF.

The V call is TRBV25-1, the J call TRBJ2-5, with 10 bases lining up with TRBD2. The J call may be in error: the DNA end matches TRBJ2-7 better. CDR1 and CDR2 (germline): MGHDK, SYGVNS. This CDR3 region has 15 residues. For the CDR3, the DNA is TGTGCCAGCAGTGGAGGACTAGCGGTTTCCGACGAGCAGTACTTC. It yields the protein CASSGGLAVSDEQYF.

This chain links TRBV6-5 with TRBJ2-7; 9 nucleotides agree with TRBD1. This CDR3 contains 15 residues. From germline, CDR1 is MNHEY and CDR2 SVGAGI. V lost 2 bases to trimming and J lost 7 bases; unmatched junction nucleotides: 9. CDR3 DNA: TGTGCCAGCAGTTACACCGGGACAGGGATGTGGGAGCAGTACTTC. It encodes CASSYTGTGMWEQYF.

This clone was counted between two and nine times. V and J are TRBV6-5 and TRBJ1-2; 7 bases align to TRBD1. V trimming: 0 bases; J trimming: 7 bases; junction bases outside the gene matches: 8. Germline V CDR1 and CDR2: MNHEY, SVGAGI. CDR3 length equals 15 residues. CDR3 residues: CASSYSQGEQSGYTF. In nucleotides, the CDR3 is TGTGCCAGCAGTTACTCGCAGGGGGAGCAGAGTGGCTACACCTTC.

The V gene is TRBV6-6, the J gene TRBJ2-6, with D unclear. CDR1 and CDR2 from the germline V gene are MNHNY and SVGAGI (reference sequence). Trimming removed 6 bases at V and 2 bases at J, with 2 bases between. The CDR3 has 12 residues. CDR3 protein: CASSPGANVLTF. In nucleotides, the CDR3 is TGTGCCAGCAGCCCTGGGGCCAACGTCCTGACTTTC.

V usage is TRBV29-1 and J usage is TRBJ1-4; TRBD1 agrees at 8 bases. The CDR3 totals 13 residues. Germline V gene lookup returns CDR1 SQVTM and CDR2 ANQGSEA. With 4 bases clipped from V and 8 bases from J, the junction kept 6 bases outside the gene matches. Here the CDR3 reads CSVAGGGREKLFF. CDR3 coding DNA: TGCAGCGTTGCAGGGGGCGGTCGGGAAAAACTGTTTTTT.

This clone turned up a few times. The sample holds other DNA sequences that translate to the same CDR3. J is TRBJ1-5 and V is TRBV7-9; D gene ambiguous. The CDR3 is 13 amino acids. V lost 1 base, J lost 7 bases, and 8 bases lay in between. Germline V lookup: CDR1 SEHNR, CDR2 FQNEAQ (reference sequence). The CDR3 region has the DNA TGTGCCAGCAGCTTAGATCTGGGACAGCCCCAGCATTTT. This codes for CASSLDLGQPQHF.

This chain connects TRBV28 to TRBJ1-5; D uncertain. Trimming took off 2 bases at V and 2 bases at J, with 13 bases between the two ends. CDR1 and CDR2 (germline): MDHEN, SYDVKM. The CDR3 has 16 amino acids. The CDR3: CASSLRSMNGNQPQHF. The CDR3 DNA reads TGTGCCAGCAGTTTAAGGTCGATGAATGGCAATCAGCCCCAGCATTTT.

The J gene is TRBJ2-2, the V gene TRBV5-1; 9 bases are a match to TRBD2. Trimming at V came to 6 bases and at J to 5 bases, leaving 5 bases not matched to a gene. CDR3 size: 14 residues. The germline V gene encodes CDR1 SGHRS and CDR2 YFSETQ. The CDR3 here is CASTGTSLTGELFF. For the CDR3, the DNA is TGCGCCAGCACAGGGACTAGCCTAACCGGGGAGCTGTTTTTT.

The rearrangement links TRBV21-1 to TRBJ2-2; the D segment call TRBD1 is taken from the table without a DNA check. TRBV21-1 is a pseudogene. The CDR3 loop spans 18 amino acids. Here the CDR3 reads CASSKRNLGTGRTGELFF. The DNA of the CDR3 is TGTGCCAGCAGCAAGAGAAACCTCGGGACAGGGAGGACCGGGGAGCTGTTTTTT.

This clone was seen more than once but under ten times. This sample includes further DNA sequences coding for the same CDR3. V usage is TRBV9 and J usage is TRBJ2-2, with a weak D call TRBD1 (6 bases). The germline gives CDR1 SGDLS, CDR2 YYNGEE. The CDR3 has 15 amino acids. Trimming removed 3 bases at V and 1 base at J, with 10 bases between. The CDR3 bases are TGTGCCAGCAGCGCCGGGACACTGAACACCGGGGAGCTGTTTTTT. Its protein product is CASSAGTLNTGELFF.

The CDR3 nucleotides read TGTGCCATCAGTGAGGAAGAGACCCAGTACTTC. This sequence encodes CAISEEETQYF. The rearrangement joins TRBV10-3 to TRBJ2-5; D gene uncertain. CDR3 length: 11 amino acids. V shed 2 bases and J shed 3 bases, with 1 base lying between them. The germline CDR1 and CDR2 sequences are ENHRY and SYGVKD.

This clone was recorded a few times. The chain links TRBV11-2 to TRBJ2-3; D call uncertain. The CDR3 totals 12 residues. Trimming left V 3 bases short and J 4 bases short, with 5 bases between. Germline V lookup: CDR1 SGHAT, CDR2 FQNNGV. The CDR3 sequence is CASSFVADTQYF. The DNA of the CDR3 is TGTGCCAGCAGCTTTGTGGCAGATACGCAGTATTTT.

This clone was seen only a few times. This chain links TRBV14 with TRBJ1-1; tentative D call: TRBD1 (5 bases). The length of the CDR3 is 13 residues. The V gene's germline CDR1 is SGHDN and CDR2 FVKESK. Trimming removed 4 bases at V and 5 bases at J, with 11 bases between. The DNA of the CDR3 is TGTGCCAGCAGCCTACGCGGGGGTACTGAAGCTTTCTTT. As protein: CASSLRGGTEAFF.

There are a few counts of this clone. The chain is built from TRBV6-1 and TRBJ2-7, with D possibly matching TRBD1 (5 bases). V lost 4 bases to trimming and J lost 9 bases, with 10 bases between them. Germline lookup yields CDR1 MNHNS and CDR2 SASEGT. This CDR3 is 11 amino acids long. The CDR3, as DNA: TGTGCCAGCAGTGTACAGGCCCCGCAGTACTTC. Its protein product is CASSVQAPQYF.